A selection of T cell receptor beta chains follows, all from one sample in a study of cytomegalovirus exposure and HLA in healthy donors. This table comes from immunoSEQ multiplex PCR, and its TCRdb copy is limited to in-frame clones, with some not included. The data contain 95,000 to 100,000 clones, roughly 76% of them singletons. The specimen was PBMCs. Source of these receptors: a man aged 40-49 years in good health and CMV-seronegative. Both conserved end residues are part of each CDR3. D genes are given only for firm matches. The size entry is marked missing in some rows and otherwise reads once, few, many or a size class.

NA,16,TRBV5-1,TRBD2,TRBJ2-3,CASSLGGTSGTDTQYF,TGCGCCAGCAGCCTAGGAGGGACTAGCGGGACAGATACGCAGTATTTT
NA,14,TRBV6-6,TRBD1,TRBJ2-5,CASSSEDRLETQYF,TGTGCCAGCAGTTCCGAGGACAGGCTGGAGACCCAGTACTTC
NA,14,TRBV19,NA,TRBJ2-2,CASIPGENTGELFF,TGTGCCAGTATTCCGGGGGAGAACACCGGGGAGCTGTTTTTT
once,16,TRBV15,TRBD1,TRBJ2-6,CATSRDKKDRDNVLTF,TGTGCCACCAGCAGAGATAAAAAGGACAGGGACAACGTCCTGACTTTC
NA,15,TRBV2,NA,TRBJ1-6,CASSPTRTDNSPLHF,TGTGCCAGCAGTCCTACACGGACAGACAATTCACCCCTCCACTTT
NA,16,TRBV7-9,NA,TRBJ2-2,CASSPRVPVVTGELFF,TGTGCCAGCAGCCCTCGGGTGCCTGTGGTTACCGGGGAGCTGTTTTTT
NA,16,TRBV4-1,TRBD2,TRBJ2-5,CASSQVAGGLRETQYF,TGCGCCAGCAGCCAAGTGGCGGGGGGGCTGCGAGAGACCCAGTACTTC
NA,15,TRBV9,TRBD2,TRBJ2-7,CASSVENSGRREQYF,TGTGCCAGCAGCGTAGAGAATAGCGGGAGGCGCGAGCAGTACTTC
NA,16,TRBV30,NA,TRBJ1-5,CAWSVPRGNSNQPQHF,TGTGCCTGGAGTGTACCCAGGGGCAATAGCAATCAGCCCCAGCATTTT
NA,18,TRBV18,TRBD2,TRBJ2-1,CASSPVLGSGKSYNEQFF,TGTGCCAGCTCACCTGTTCTCGGCAGCGGGAAATCCTACAATGAGCAGTTCTTC
once,13,TRBV11-3,NA,TRBJ1-1,CASSLTRGTEAFF,TGTGCCAGCAGTTTGACCCGGGGGACTGAAGCTTTCTTT
few,16,TRBV5-8,NA,TRBJ2-3,CASSLARGVGTDTQYF,TGTGCCAGCAGCTTGGCACGAGGAGTTGGGACAGATACGCAGTATTTT
NA,15,TRBV7-6,TRBD2,TRBJ2-1,CASSFLAGKYNEQFF,TGTGCCAGCAGCTTCTTAGCGGGAAAGTACAATGAGCAGTTCTTC
NA,16,TRBV5-6,TRBD1,TRBJ2-5,CASSLLGQGLRETQYF,TGTGCCAGCAGCTTGTTAGGACAGGGTTTGAGAGAGACCCAGTACTTC
NA,17,TRBV5-1,TRBD1,TRBJ1-3,CASSLGQGALRGNTIYF,TGCGCCAGCAGCCTGGGACAGGGCGCCCTCAGGGGAAACACCATATATTTT
few,13,TRBV6-1,NA,TRBJ2-7,CASSEVRFYEQYF,TGTGCCAGCAGTGAAGTCAGATTCTACGAGCAGTACTTC
once,14,TRBV19,NA,TRBJ2-5,CASRFTHLKETQYF,TGTGCCAGTAGGTTTACCCACTTAAAAGAGACCCAGTACTTC